One and the same sample provided the 14 T cell receptor beta chains below, sequenced in a study of blood T cell repertoires in COVID-19. Clones were read by immunoSEQ multiplex PCR, and TCRdb kept only the in-frame ones, dropping some. Among 100,000 to 150,000 clones listed, 88% were seen once. Sequencing was carried out using peripheral blood. The receptors were gathered from a man between 45 and 60 years old with acute or convalescent COVID-19.

This sequence joins TRBV18 and TRBJ1-1, with unresolved D. There are 15 residues in the CDR3. V was cut by 3 bases and J by 3 bases, with 14 bases left in between. Germline loops: CDR1 KGHSH, CDR2 LQKENI. CDR3 residues: CASSPYTQEDTEAFF. The DNA for the CDR3 is TGTGCCAGCTCACCGTACACCCAGGAGGACACTGAAGCTTTCTTT. The variable domain in full, with the rest retrieved from reference TRBV18 and TRBJ1-1, is NAGVMQNPRHLVRRRGQEARLRCSPMKGHSHVYWYRQLPEEGLKFMVYLQKENIIDESGMPKERFSAEFPKEGPSILRIQQVVRGDSAAYFCASSPYTQEDTEAFFGQGTRLTVV.

This clone was observed a few times. The germline gene is not matched at one end of the junction; a read error may be the cause. The chain carries TRBV5-1 and TRBJ2-7, with D unclear. The length of the CDR3 is 13 residues. The germline V gene has CDR1 SGHRS and CDR2 YFSETQ. The CDR3 nucleotides are TGCGCCAGCGGCTTGGCAGGCTCCTACGAGCAGTACTTC. Translated, it gives CASGLAGSYEQYF.

The chain couples TRBV15 to TRBJ2-7; D unresolved. Trimming removed 1 base from V and 0 bases from J, with 13 bases in between. The germline gives CDR1 LNHNV, CDR2 YYDKDF (reference sequence). The CDR3 has 16 residues. The CDR3 DNA reads as TGTGCCACCAGCAGAGGACGGCTCGCAGGCTCCTACGAGCAGTACTTC. This encodes CATSRGRLAGSYEQYF. Variable domain in full (rest from reference TRBV15 and TRBJ2-7): DAMVIQNPRYQVTQFGKPVTLSCSQTLNHNVMYWYQQKSSQAPKLLFHYYDKDFNNEADTPDNFQSRRPNTSFCFLDIRSPGLGDTAMYLCATSRGRLAGSYEQYFGPGTRLTVT.

The V gene is TRBV5-5, the J gene TRBJ1-2; no clear D. Germline-derived CDR1 and CDR2 are SGHKS and YYEKEE (reference sequence). The CDR3 has 15 residues. The V end was cut by 0 bases, the J end by 1 base, with 10 bases between. The DNA of the CDR3 is TGTGCCAGCAGCTTGGGCGGTTCGATTAACTATGGCTACACCTTC. Protein product: CASSLGGSINYGYTF.

The chain uses TRBV19 and TRBJ2-7, with 13 bases fitting TRBD2. Losses at the gene ends were 3 bases for V and 2 bases for J; bases not matched to a gene: 1. The CDR3 covers 15 residues. Germline V gives CDR1 LNHDA, CDR2 SQIVND (reference sequence). The CDR3, as DNA: TGTGCCAGTAGTATTGGGACTAGCGGGACCTACGAGCAGTACTTC. It is translated as CASSIGTSGTYEQYF.

V and J are TRBV6-5 and TRBJ2-7, with D possibly TRBD1 on 5 matching bases. This CDR3 is built from 12 residues. Germline loops: CDR1 MNHEY, CDR2 SVGAGI. Trimming stripped 6 bases from V and 3 bases from J, with 9 bases between. The CDR3 is CASRAGNYEQYF. The DNA for the CDR3 is TGTGCCAGCAGGGCAGGGAACTACGAGCAGTACTTC.

This chain connects TRBV19 to TRBJ1-3; TRBD1 matches at 7 bases. From germline, CDR1 is LNHDA and CDR2 SQIVND (reference sequence). This CDR3 is built from 15 residues. V was pared by 5 bases and J by 3 bases, with 7 bases of the junction left unmatched. CDR3 loop: CASSSGTDLGNTIYF. DNA for the CDR3: TGTGCCAGTAGTTCCGGGACAGATCTTGGAAACACCATATATTTT. The whole variable domain, remainder taken from reference TRBV19 and TRBJ1-3, is DGGITQSPKYLFRKEGQNVTLSCEQNLNHDAMYWYRQDPGQGLRLIYYSQIVNDFQKGDIAEGYSVSREKKESFPLTVTSAQKNPTAFYLCASSSGTDLGNTIYFGEGSWLTVV.

V is TRBV5-4 and J is TRBJ2-3; D not certain. The germline V gene encodes CDR1 SGHNT and CDR2 YYREEE (reference sequence). With 4 bases removed from V and 3 bases from J, the gap between germline ends came to 18 bases. This CDR3 is built from 16 residues. CDR3 sequence reads: CASSLLLASETDTQYF. CDR3 nucleotide sequence: TGTGCCAGCAGCCTATTACTCGCTTCTGAGACAGATACGCAGTATTTT. The variable domain in full, with the rest retrieved from reference TRBV5-4 and TRBJ2-3, is ETGVTQSPTHLIKTRGQQVTLRCSSQSGHNTVSWYQQALGQGPQFIFQYYREEENGRGNFPPRFSGLQFPNYSSELNVNALELDDSALYLCASSLLLASETDTQYFGPGTRLTVL.

The genes are TRBV6-6 and TRBJ2-3; TRBD1 might be the D (6 bases). The CDR3 loop spans 13 amino acids. Deletions cut 4 bases from V and 3 bases from J, with 8 bases between. The germline V gene has CDR1 MNHNY and CDR2 SVGAGI (reference sequence). CDR3 sequence: CASSSQGTDTQYF. CDR3 DNA: TGTGCCAGCAGTTCGCAGGGGACAGATACGCAGTATTTT.

This chain uses TRBV10-3 with TRBJ2-7, with 10 bases aligning to TRBD2. Germline CDR1 is ENHRY and CDR2 is SYGVKD. J lost 3 bases, V lost 0 bases, and 2 bases had no gene match. The CDR3 consists of 15 residues. The CDR3 region has the DNA TGTGCCATCAGTGAGTCTAGCGGGGGGATCTACGAGCAGTACTTC. This codes for CAISESSGGIYEQYF.

The chain couples TRBV3-1 (or the pseudogene TRBV3-2) to TRBJ2-7; 12 positions agree with TRBD2. CDR3 length: 16 amino acids. V was clipped by 2 bases and J by 9 bases; unmatched bases: 11. CDR1 and CDR2 (germline): LGHDT, YNNKEL (reference sequence). The CDR3 sequence: CASSQQQTSGGSGQYF. CDR3 DNA sequence: TGTGCCAGCAGCCAACAACAGACTAGCGGGGGTAGCGGGCAGTACTTC.

The count of this clone is one. This chain joins TRBV24-1 and TRBJ2-3, with TRBD1 identical over 8 bases. Germline V gene lookup returns CDR1 KGHDR and CDR2 SFDVKD. The CDR3 covers 16 residues. V gave up 3 bases and J gave up 4 bases; unmatched junction bases: 8. CDR3 sequence: CATSDRDRPPADTQYF. The CDR3 DNA reads as TGTGCCACCAGTGATCGGGACAGGCCTCCCGCAGATACGCAGTATTTT.

CDR3 coding DNA: TGCGCCAGCAGCTTCGACAGTCCCTCACGGCATAATTCACCCCTCCACTTT. Protein product: CASSFDSPSRHNSPLHF. The gene calls are TRBV5-1 and TRBJ1-6, with a weak D call TRBD1 (5 bases). Looked up from germline, CDR1 is SGHRS and CDR2 is YFSETQ. This CDR3 has 17 amino acids. The ends were cut back, 2 bases at V and 5 bases at J, with 17 bases in the middle.

The chain uses TRBV24-1 and TRBJ1-4; 9 bases line up with TRBD1. The CDR3 has 17 residues. Germline-derived CDR1 and CDR2 are KGHDR and SFDVKD. The V gene end was trimmed by 2 bases and the J gene end by 9 bases; junction bases not matched to a gene: 12. For the CDR3, the DNA is TGTGCCACCAGTGATTCCAGGACAGGGGTTCTATCGAAAAAACTGTTTTTT. As protein: CATSDSRTGVLSKKLFF.